These T cell receptor beta chains were read from a single sample in a study of T-cell memory formation after mild COVID-19. One entry per CDR3 protein results from TCRdb running MiXCR on the 5' RACE reads. The sample has around 340,000 distinct CDR3 sequences; more than 15% are singletons. Sample: PBMCs or a T cell subset sorted from them (not recorded which). The receptor source for this set is a man aged 18 to 29 who had mild COVID-19 (a few samples of this study predate the infection). Cell type and time point are not known. Both conserved end residues are part of each CDR3. Expanded clones get a size class; other rows say once, few or many, or leave the size out.

clone_size	v_call	j_call	cdr3_aa
NA	TRBV28	TRBJ2-2	CASSLSRGRSGELFF
few	TRBV5-1	TRBJ2-7	CASSLGDGAYEQYF
NA	TRBV7-3	TRBJ2-3	CASSLTPFSIGGDTDTQYF
few	TRBV5-6	TRBJ2-7	CASSFGQGTGEQYF
few	TRBV7-9	TRBJ1-2	CASSFASGEDGYTF
many	TRBV20-1	TRBJ1-4	CSARDWPPNEKLFF
NA	TRBV11-2	TRBJ1-2	CASSLWRSDYTF
NA	TRBV6-6	TRBJ1-1	CASSRRQDQGTEAFF
NA	TRBV6-5	TRBJ1-1	CASSYRRLNTEAFF
NA	TRBV6-5	TRBJ1-1	CASSYSSVLNTEAFF
NA	TRBV7-8	TRBJ1-1	CASSLGTGSNTEAFF
NA	TRBV5-4	TRBJ1-1	CASSLAGVESTEAFF
medium-sized	TRBV5-1	TRBJ2-5	CASSLAGGDSGETQYF
few	TRBV6-2/TRBV6-3	TRBJ2-5	CASSYSLGLAGRGETQYF
many	TRBV19	TRBJ2-1	CATGEGRKQFF
few	TRBV20-1	TRBJ1-1	CSAIPRGYTEAFF
NA	TRBV6-6	TRBJ2-5	CASSTGGAGETQYF
few	TRBV7-2	TRBJ1-3	CASSLGRRGAVSGNTIYF
NA	TRBV14	TRBJ1-2	CASSQEALNFYGYTF
NA	TRBV29-1	TRBJ2-3	CSASPGANTDTQYF
few	TRBV4-2	TRBJ2-3	CASSQGTSGVSDTQYF
NA	TRBV5-6	TRBJ2-5	CASSLPGYQETQYF
NA	TRBV7-2	TRBJ2-1	CASSLAASGGAYNEQFF
few	TRBV6-5	TRBJ2-3	CASGVPGSTDTQYF
NA	TRBV7-2	TRBJ1-2	CASSYSPGSPGHGYTF
few	TRBV20-1	TRBJ1-2	CSARPRRDLEGYTF
few	TRBV5-1	TRBJ2-3	CASSLTDGADTQYF
NA	TRBV6-6	TRBJ2-6	CASRSRGGRRANVLTF
few	TRBV2	TRBJ1-6	CASSLQQGINSPLHF
NA	TRBV7-6	TRBJ2-7	CASSLNEYEQYF
NA	TRBV7-2	TRBJ1-1	CASSPQGAGSTEAFF
few	TRBV4-3	TRBJ1-4	CASSQEMYEKLFF
NA	TRBV7-9	TRBJ2-7	CASSSTGDQLSYEQYF
few	TRBV18	TRBJ2-5	CASSPSGLESETQYF
few	TRBV5-6	TRBJ2-5	CASSPWAVQETQYF
NA	TRBV28	TRBJ2-5	CASSLLFGETQYF
NA	TRBV5-1	TRBJ2-2	CASSSGTVRMGHTGELFF
NA	TRBV4-3	TRBJ2-7	CASSQWTGLGSYEQYF
many	TRBV4-3	TRBJ1-1	CASSLGQGAGEAFF
NA	TRBV6-1	TRBJ1-5	CASIGGTYFNQPQHF
NA	TRBV5-1	TRBJ2-3	CASSLGTSVSDTQYF
few	TRBV6-5	TRBJ1-1	CASSYEGDTEAFF
NA	TRBV28	TRBJ1-3	CASSPAGQGFSVASGNTIYF
few	TRBV7-3	TRBJ2-6	CASSLGGGGLSGANVLTF
NA	TRBV7-3	TRBJ2-3	CASSAAGTEDTQYF